This T cell receptor (beta chain) emerged from a study of blood T cell repertoires in COVID-19. Overall study context: From the United States, Italy and Spain came samples of acute and convalescent COVID-19. T cells, B-cell-depleted T cells, or PBMCs supplied cDNA or gDNA.

In germline, CDR1 is MDHEN, CDR2 SYDVKM. There are 14 residues in the CDR3. Trimming removed 3 bases from V and 6 bases from J; junction bases left unmatched: 7. Per the original methods: From reference gene primer amplification, estimates of nucleated cell counts were derived. The repertoire was sequenced with immunoSEQ multiplex PCR; TCRdb's copy has only in-frame clones and lacks some. V and J calls plus clone size are reproduced from that table; the DNA served to infer D and trimming. The sample has about 180,000 clones, roughly 83% seen once. V usage is TRBV28 and J usage is TRBJ2-7; 8 bases align to TRBD2. The source material was peripheral blood. This TCR was sampled from a human donor in a cohort sampled during active COVID-19. CDR3: CASSFSGRAFEQYF. The CDR3 DNA sequence: TGTGCCAGCAGTTTCTCCGGGAGGGCCTTCGAGCAGTACTTC.